This is a list of T cell receptor beta chains from one sample in a study of blood T cell repertoires in COVID-19. Sequenced by immunoSEQ multiplex PCR; TCRdb stores in-frame clones only, minus some. The profile covers more than 120,000 clones, with about 91% appearing a single time and 25% to 30% taken by the ten largest. The material sequenced was peripheral blood. The receptors shown here come from a human donor in a cohort sampled during active COVID-19. Each CDR3 is given with its conserved first and last residue. D genes are given only for firm matches. Expanded clones are given a class, and other clones once, few, many or no size at all.

TRBV2	TRBJ1-1	NA	NA	TGTGCCAGCGGTCAGGAGGCGAGGAACACTGAAGCTTTCTTT	CASGQEARNTEAFF
TRBV9	TRBJ2-3	NA	TRBD2	TGTGCCAGCAGCGTAGAGGCAGGGAGGGCAGATACGCAGTATTTT	CASSVEAGRADTQYF
TRBV2	TRBJ1-5	NA	TRBD1	TGTGCCAGCAGTTTAACAGGACAGGGTAGTCAGCCCCAGCATTTT	CASSLTGQGSQPQHF
TRBV3-1/TRBV3-2	TRBJ1-2	NA	NA	TGTGCCAGCAGCCAACAGGGGAAGGATGGCTACACCTTC	CASSQQGKDGYTF
TRBV6-2/TRBV6-3	TRBJ2-7	NA	NA	TGTGCCAGCAGTTACGAGACTACCCGAGGACCCTACGAGCAGTACTTC	CASSYETTRGPYEQYF
TRBV2	TRBJ2-1	once	TRBD2	TGTGCCAGCAGTGCGTTGGCTAGCGGGGGCAATGAGCAGTTCTTC	CASSALASGGNEQFF
TRBV6-6	TRBJ1-5	NA	TRBD1	TGTGCCAGCAGTTACTCAAAAAGGACAGGGGGTCAGCCCCAGCATTTT	CASSYSKRTGGQPQHF
TRBV3-1/TRBV3-2	TRBJ1-2	once	NA	TGTGCCAGCAGCCAAGGGAGGCGTGCCTATGGCTACACCTTC	CASSQGRRAYGYTF
TRBV6-5	TRBJ2-5	NA	NA	TGTGCCAGCAGTTACCGCTGGAGTGGGGAGACCCAGTACTTC	CASSYRWSGETQYF
TRBV3-1/TRBV3-2	TRBJ2-7	NA	TRBD2	TGTGCCAGCAGCCACGACACAGCCGGGGGGGCGCAGTACTTC	CASSHDTAGGAQYF
TRBV9	TRBJ2-7	NA	NA	TGTGCCAGCAGCGTAACGGGAAGAGGGGGGGTCTACGAGCAGTACTTC	CASSVTGRGGVYEQYF
TRBV2	TRBJ1-3	NA	NA	TGTGCCAGCACGGGTCTTGGATCGGGAAACACCATATATTTT	CASTGLGSGNTIYF
TRBV23-1	TRBJ2-6	NA	NA	TGCGCCAGCAGTCAAATTCCCCTCTCTGGGGCCAACGTCCTGACTTTC	CASSQIPLSGANVLTF
TRBV5-6	TRBJ2-5	NA	TRBD1	TGTGCCAGCAGCTCGGGACAGGGAACCCAGTACTTC	CASSSGQGTQYF
TRBV24-1	TRBJ2-3	NA	TRBD1	TGTGCCACCAGTGACCCGGGACAGTACACAGATACGCAGTATTTT	CATSDPGQYTDTQYF
TRBV19	TRBJ1-4	NA	NA	TGTGCCAGTAGTATGAGGGCGAGTGAAAAACTGTTTTTT	CASSMRASEKLFF
TRBV28	TRBJ1-2	NA	TRBD1	TGTGCCAGCAGTCCGGACAGGGTACTCTATGGCTACACCTTC	CASSPDRVLYGYTF
TRBV11-3	TRBJ2-1	few	NA	TGTGCCAGCAGCTTGTACTCCACCTACAATGAGCAGTTCTTC	CASSLYSTYNEQFF
TRBV24-1	TRBJ1-4	NA	NA	TGTGCCACCGGCGGGGGAGGTAATGAAAAACTGTTTTTT	CATGGGGNEKLFF
TRBV29-1	TRBJ2-3	NA	NA	TGCAGCGTTATCGAGGTGGGGCAGGGAGATACGCAGTATTTT	CSVIEVGQGDTQYF
TRBV18	TRBJ1-4	NA	NA	TGTGCCAGCTCACTTCAAGGCAGGGCAACTAATGAAAAACTGTTTTTT	CASSLQGRATNEKLFF
TRBV2	TRBJ2-3	NA	NA	TGTGCCAGCAGTCTGGAGGGGAGTCAGGCAGATACGCAGTATTTT	CASSLEGSQADTQYF
TRBV10-3	TRBJ2-7	NA	TRBD1	TGTGCCATCAGTCCCGGACAGGGGTCAACCTACGAGCAGTACTTC	CAISPGQGSTYEQYF
TRBV10-1	TRBJ2-1	NA	TRBD1	TGCGCCAGCAGCGAACGGCGGGCAGGCGAGGGGTGGGACAGTGAGCAGTTCTTC	CASSERRAGEGWDSEQFF
TRBV6-5	TRBJ2-5	NA	NA	TGTGCCAGCAGTTATTCGCGGGTAGAGGAGACCCAGTACTTC	CASSYSRVEETQYF
TRBV7-8	TRBJ2-7	NA	NA	TGTGCCAGCAGCCGGGACACCTCCTACGAGCAGTACTTC	CASSRDTSYEQYF
TRBV19	TRBJ1-2	NA	NA	TGTGCCAGTCAAGGACGGCGGGGCGGCTACACCTTC	CASQGRRGGYTF
TRBV24-1	TRBJ2-7	NA	TRBD1	TGTGCCACCAGTGATCCGACAGGGCACGAGCAGTACTTC	CATSDPTGHEQYF
TRBV27	TRBJ1-1	NA	TRBD1	TGTGCCAGCAGTCCACCACTGACAGGGTGGGGCACTGAAGCTTTCTTT	CASSPPLTGWGTEAFF
TRBV5-1	TRBJ1-1	NA	NA	TGCGCCACTACTTCCGGGTCTAAGGGGACTGAAGCTTTCTTT	CATTSGSKGTEAFF
TRBV7-3	TRBJ2-2	NA	NA	TGTGCCAGCAGCTTAAACTCAGGCTCAGCGAACACCGGGGAGCTGTTTTTT	CASSLNSGSANTGELFF
TRBV3-1/TRBV3-2	TRBJ2-1	NA	NA	TGTGCCAGCAGCCAAGCGTATGAGCAGTTCTTC	CASSQAYEQFF
TRBV12-3/TRBV12-4	TRBJ1-2	NA	NA	TGTGCCAGCAGTTTAGGGCAGGTCTATGGCTACACCTTC	CASSLGQVYGYTF
TRBV6-6	TRBJ2-7	NA	NA	TGTGCCAGCAGTCAACCCGACTCGCACATAGGCGAGCAGTACTTC	CASSQPDSHIGEQYF
TRBV5-1	TRBJ1-1	NA	TRBD1	TGCGCCAGCAGCGGCACCAGGGGGATGAACACTGAAGCTTTCTTT	CASSGTRGMNTEAFF
TRBV5-4	TRBJ2-7	NA	TRBD1	TGTGCCAGCAGCTTGGTAGGGGGCGAGTTGTACGAGCAGTACTTC	CASSLVGGELYEQYF
TRBV29-1	TRBJ2-7	NA	TRBD2	TGCAGCGTTGAAGATCGAGAGCGGGGGGACTACGAGCAGTACTTC	CSVEDRERGDYEQYF
TRBV7-6	TRBJ1-3	NA	TRBD1	TGTGCCAGCAGCCCCATCTACAGGGGGCCCGCTGGAAACACCATATATTTT	CASSPIYRGPAGNTIYF
TRBV4-1	TRBJ2-7	NA	TRBD1	TGCGCCAGCAGCGTCCGGGACAGGGGGCTCCACGAGCAGTACTTC	CASSVRDRGLHEQYF
TRBV5-4	TRBJ2-5	NA	TRBD1	TGTGCCAGCAGCTCCTGGGACAGGGGTAGGGAGACCCAGTACTTC	CASSSWDRGRETQYF
TRBV2	TRBJ2-5	NA	NA	TGTGCCAGCAGGAGGGCACTACAAGAGACCCAGTACTTC	CASRRALQETQYF
TRBV4-2	TRBJ2-5	NA	NA	TGTGCCAGCAGCCAAGATCAGGTGGGGGCGGGAGAGACCCAGTACTTC	CASSQDQVGAGETQYF
TRBV5-1	TRBJ2-1	NA	TRBD2	TGCGCCAGCAGCTACTTTCCCGGGGGGACCTACAATGAGCAGTTCTTC	CASSYFPGGTYNEQFF
TRBV27	TRBJ1-3	few	NA	TGTGCCAGCAGTTTCCCACAGGGTCTGGTAGGGAACACCATATATTTT	CASSFPQGLVGNTIYF
TRBV19	TRBJ2-2	NA	NA	TGTGCCAGTAGTTGGACAGGGAGGGTCACCGGGGAGCTGTTTTTT	CASSWTGRVTGELFF
TRBV5-1	TRBJ2-5	NA	TRBD1	TGCGCCAGCAGCCGGGACAGGGCCCTCCAAGAGACCCAGTACTTC	CASSRDRALQETQYF
TRBV11-2	TRBJ2-5	NA	NA	TGTGCCAGCAGCTTCTCACTAGCTCAGGGCGGGGAGACCCAGTACTTC	CASSFSLAQGGETQYF
TRBV7-9	TRBJ2-2	NA	TRBD1	TGTGCCAGCAGCCTGCCAGGGGGCGGTGGAACCGGGGAGCTGTTTTTT	CASSLPGGGGTGELFF
TRBV6-2/TRBV6-3	TRBJ1-1	NA	NA	TGTGCCAGCAGTTACTCCTGGAGGGCTGGGGGTACTGAAGCTTTCTTT	CASSYSWRAGGTEAFF
TRBV5-6	TRBJ2-2	NA	NA	TGTGCCAGCAGCTTCGCGGCCGGGGAGCTGTTTTTT	CASSFAAGELFF
TRBV18	TRBJ1-1	NA	TRBD1	TGTGCCAGCTCAGTCCTCGCTTTACAGGGGGCCTTGAACACTGAAGCTTTCTTT	CASSVLALQGALNTEAFF
TRBV6-5	TRBJ1-4	few	TRBD1	TGTGCCAGCAGTAGTCAGGGGGCTGTCGAAAAACTGTTTTTT	CASSSQGAVEKLFF
TRBV18	TRBJ2-3	NA	TRBD2	TGTGCCAGCTTCACCACGCGGGGGGACACAGATACGCAGTATTTT	CASFTTRGDTDTQYF
TRBV29-1	TRBJ2-3	NA	NA	TGCAGCGTCACAGAAACAACGGATACGCAGTATTTT	CSVTETTDTQYF
TRBV3-1/TRBV3-2	TRBJ1-2	NA	TRBD1	TGTGCCAGCACTCCAGGGGGGTCGAACTATGGCTACACCTTC	CASTPGGSNYGYTF
TRBV18	TRBJ2-7	NA	NA	TGTGCCAGCTCACCCGCCGGCGGGCCCTACGAGCAGTACTTC	CASSPAGGPYEQYF
TRBV6-5	TRBJ1-2	NA	NA	TGTGCCAGCAGTCGGGGGGGGCTGGATGGCTACACCTTC	CASSRGGLDGYTF
TRBV2	TRBJ1-5	NA	NA	TGTGCCAGCAGCCCGGAAGGAGACAATCAGCCCCAGCATTTT	CASSPEGDNQPQHF
TRBV28	TRBJ1-4	once	NA	TGTGCCAGCAACCAACGCCGGGGAGCAACTAATGAAAAACTGTTTTTT	CASNQRRGATNEKLFF
TRBV3-1/TRBV3-2	TRBJ2-2	NA	NA	TGTGCCAGCAGGCAAAGTGGAGGGGGCCCCACCGGGGAGCTGTTTTTT	CASRQSGGGPTGELFF